This TCR beta chain stems from a study of metastatic and nonmetastatic thyroid tumors. Study background: Peripheral blood and tumor or nodule samples from malignant and benign thyroid patients were compared.

Germline V CDR1 and CDR2: WNHNN, SYGVQD (reference sequence). The CDR3 covers 12 residues. The V gene lost 5 bases and the J gene lost 2 bases, with 5 bases spanning the gap. In the authors' methods: The study took CDR3 differences across clinicopathological groups and made a distant-metastasis classifier for papillary thyroid cancer from them. TCRdb re-called clones via MiXCR from the PCR reads. Clone size and V and J calls follow TCRdb, not the original study. The top ten hold around 30% of the sample, which has around 28,000 clones, 25% to 30% seen once. Study results and limitations: TCR beta diversity was reportedly significantly higher in malignant thyroid tumors than benign nodules, in blood and tumor.

This clone is judged medium-sized. Its antigen is as yet unknown. Nobody among the patients had been given any treatment before thyroid surgery. What was sequenced was blood. This chain joins TRBV10-1 and TRBJ2-3; D not resolved. The clonotype comes from a female donor with papillary thyroid cancer or a benign thyroid nodule (not recorded which). Some clones in this sample may be carry-over from other donors' samples. DNA of the CDR3: TGCGCCAGCAGTCCGACCACAGATACGCAGTATTTT. It codes for CASSPTTDTQYF.